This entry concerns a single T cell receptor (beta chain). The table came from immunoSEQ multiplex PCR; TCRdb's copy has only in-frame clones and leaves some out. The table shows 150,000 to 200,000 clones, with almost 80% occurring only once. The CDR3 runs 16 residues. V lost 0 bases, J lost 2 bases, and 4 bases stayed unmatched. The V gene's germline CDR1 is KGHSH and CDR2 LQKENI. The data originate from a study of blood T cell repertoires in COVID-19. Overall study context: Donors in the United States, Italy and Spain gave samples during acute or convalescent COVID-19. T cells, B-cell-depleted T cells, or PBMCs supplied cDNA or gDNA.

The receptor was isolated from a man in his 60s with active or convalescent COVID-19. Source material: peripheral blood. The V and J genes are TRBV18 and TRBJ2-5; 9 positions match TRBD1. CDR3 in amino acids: CASSPPGQGLQETQYF. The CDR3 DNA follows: TGTGCCAGCTCACCACCGGGACAGGGACTACAAGAGACCCAGTACTTC.